These 29 T cell receptor beta chains originate from one sample sequenced in a study of blood T cell repertoires in COVID-19. Only in-frame clones appear in the TCRdb table, and some are missing; sequencing was by immunoSEQ multiplex PCR. The sample includes just over 300,000 clones, 85% to 90% of them seen just once. The sample taken for sequencing was PBMCs or T cells enriched from blood (not recorded which). These receptors were collected from a man aged 25-45 years who had recovered from COVID-19.

This chain connects TRBV3-1 (or the pseudogene TRBV3-2) to TRBJ2-7; 12 positions match TRBD2. With V trimmed by 0 bases and J by 7 bases, 10 bases remained unmatched. This CDR3 is built from 17 residues. CDR1 and CDR2 from the germline V gene are LGHDT and YNNKEL (reference sequence). CDR3 loop: CASSQDLRLAGAFEQYF. The CDR3, as DNA: TGTGCCAGCAGCCAAGATCTAAGACTAGCGGGGGCCTTTGAGCAGTACTTC.

The chain combines TRBV7-8 with TRBJ2-7, with D tentatively TRBD1 (6 bases). The germline gives CDR1 SGHVS, CDR2 FQNEAQ. Trimming removed 5 bases from V and 3 bases from J, with 14 bases in between. This CDR3 is built from 14 residues. In DNA form, the CDR3 reads TGTGCCAGCAGCCGGGCTAGGACAGACTACGAGCAGTACTTC. Protein sequence: CASSRARTDYEQYF.

Notes on this clone: One end of the junction does not line up with germline, which may come from a read error. This chain links TRBV20-1 with TRBJ1-2; 8 nucleotides align to TRBD1. The germline V gene encodes CDR1 DFQATT and CDR2 SNEGSKA (reference sequence). The CDR3 extends over 12 amino acids. The CDR3 is CSASREGTGRIF. CDR3 DNA sequence: TGCAGTGCTAGTAGGGAAGGGACAGGTAGAATCTTC.

The CDR3 region is CSVQRQGNTEAFF. CDR3 DNA: TGCAGCGTCCAACGACAGGGGAACACTGAAGCTTTCTTT. V usage is TRBV29-1 and J usage is TRBJ1-1; 7 nucleotides match TRBD1. V dropped 6 bases and J dropped 1; count of bases not matched to a gene: 5. The CDR3 is 13 amino acids. Germline CDR1 reads SQVTM; CDR2 reads ANQGSEA.

The rearrangement joins TRBV5-1 to TRBJ1-1, with a possible D match to TRBD1 (6 bases). Germline V lookup: CDR1 SGHRS, CDR2 YFSETQ. The CDR3 is 14 residues long. The V end was cut by 5 bases, the J end by 4 bases, with 15 bases between. CDR3 region: CASRPQGMSTEAFF. The CDR3 DNA reads as TGCGCCAGCAGGCCTCAGGGGATGAGCACTGAAGCTTTCTTT. Together with reference TRBV5-1 and TRBJ1-1, the CDR3 gives the full variable domain: KAGVTQTPRYLIKTRGQQVTLSCSPISGHRSVSWYQQTPGQGLQFLFEYFSETQRNKGNFPGRFSGRQFSNSRSEMNVSTLELGDSALYLCASRPQGMSTEAFFGQGTRLTVV.

This clone is a singleton in its sample. The chain has TRBV30 and TRBJ2-4; 7 bases match TRBD2. The CDR3 runs 17 residues. Germline CDR1 is GTSNPN and CDR2 is SVGIG (reference sequence). V shed 2 bases and J 0 bases; nucleotides not matched to a gene: 10. The CDR3: CAWSTGGTTLAKNIQYF. The CDR3 DNA reads TGTGCCTGGAGTACGGGGGGAACGACACTAGCCAAAAACATTCAGTACTTC.

This sequence joins TRBV11-2 and TRBJ2-2; 11 bases are a match to TRBD1. Germline V gene data show CDR1 as SGHAT and CDR2 as FQNNGV. This CDR3 has 17 residues. The J segment lost 7 bases and the V segment lost 5 bases, leaving 12 bases of the junction unmatched. CDR3 amino acids: CASSTFKDRGLVGELFF. The CDR3 DNA reads as TGTGCCAGCAGCACGTTCAAGGACAGGGGGCTTGTCGGGGAGCTGTTTTTT.

The genes are TRBV19 and TRBJ2-7; 7 bases agree with TRBD2. Germline trimming cut 3 bases from V and 3 bases from J; bases unmatched to any gene: 8. This CDR3 has 15 amino acids. Germline CDR1 and CDR2: LNHDA and SQIVND (reference sequence). CDR3 nucleotides: TGTGCCAGTAGTATTACCGGCGGGAGCGGCTACGAGCAGTACTTC. Its translation: CASSITGGSGYEQYF. The variable domain in full, completed from reference TRBV19 and TRBJ2-7, reads DGGITQSPKYLFRKEGQNVTLSCEQNLNHDAMYWYRQDPGQGLRLIYYSQIVNDFQKGDIAEGYSVSREKKESFPLTVTSAQKNPTAFYLCASSITGGSGYEQYFGPGTRLTVT.

The chain joins TRBV28 to TRBJ1-5; no clear D. The CDR3 loop spans 12 amino acids. Germline V gene data show CDR1 as MDHEN and CDR2 as SYDVKM. V was pared by 6 bases and J by 10 bases, with 13 bases between. This CDR3 is CASSLTVRPQHF. In DNA form, the CDR3 reads TGTGCCAGCAGCCTTACGGTTCGTCCCCAGCATTTT.

CDR3 region: CASSALAGGDTGELFF. The CDR3 DNA reads as TGTGCCAGCAGTGCGTTAGCGGGGGGCGACACCGGGGAGCTGTTTTTT. V and J are TRBV25-1 and TRBJ2-2, with 10 bases that match TRBD2. Germline CDR1 reads MGHDK; CDR2 reads SYGVNS. Unmatched junction bases numbered 5, after V lost 4 bases and J lost 3 bases. This CDR3 has 16 residues.

The rearrangement uses TRBV10-3 and TRBJ2-1; TRBD2 matches at 10 bases. The V segment lost 7 bases and the J segment 7 bases; nucleotides outside the gene matches: 4. CDR1 is ENHRY and CDR2 is SYGVKD in the germline V gene. The CDR3 covers 13 residues. CDR3 bases: TGTGCCATCACGGTAGCGGGGGGTAATGAGCAGTTCTTC. Translation gives CAITVAGGNEQFF.

The gene calls are TRBV11-2 and TRBJ2-5, with 8 bases identical to TRBD2. Germline lookup yields CDR1 SGHAT and CDR2 FQNNGV. Unmatched junction bases numbered 20, after V lost 4 bases and J lost 4 bases. The CDR3 has 19 amino acids. The CDR3 protein is CASSSALRAGERLRETQYF. In nucleotides, the CDR3 is TGTGCCAGCAGCTCTGCCCTGCGAGCGGGAGAACGTCTACGAGAGACCCAGTACTTC.

V usage is TRBV5-1 and J usage is TRBJ1-1; D unclear. The CDR3 is 15 amino acids. Germline V gene sequence: CDR1 SGHRS, CDR2 YFSETQ. Trimming pared 4 bases from V and 1 base from J, leaving 14 bases between. CDR3 sequence reads: CASSGRTGGNTEAFF. The CDR3 region has the DNA TGCGCCAGCAGCGGTAGGACGGGAGGGAACACTGAAGCTTTCTTT.

The chain carries TRBV10-1 and TRBJ1-2, with no clear D. Deletions cut 2 bases from V and 2 bases from J, with 6 bases between. The CDR3 is 13 residues long. CDR1 is WNHNN and CDR2 is SYGVQD in the germline V gene (reference sequence). The CDR3 loop reads CASSEGRNYGYTF. CDR3 bases: TGCGCCAGCAGTGAGGGCAGAAACTATGGCTACACCTTC.

The chain uses TRBV2 and TRBJ2-7, with 9 bases that match TRBD1. The CDR3 has 15 residues. The germline CDR1 and CDR2 sequences are SNHLY and FYNNEI. CDR3 sequence reads: CASQPPAKTGGKQYF. The CDR3 bases are TGTGCGTCGCAACCCCCTGCTAAGACAGGGGGGAAGCAGTACTTC.

The chain links TRBV10-1 to TRBJ1-6; 7 positions match TRBD1. From germline, CDR1 is WNHNN and CDR2 SYGVQD (reference sequence). This CDR3 region has 14 residues. After removal of 6 bases from V and 7 bases from J, the junction contained 6 bases not matched to a gene. This chain's CDR3 is CASSRDSPNSPLHF. CDR3 DNA sequence: TGCGCCAGCAGCCGGGACAGTCCCAATTCACCCCTCCACTTT.

The chain uses TRBV7-6 and TRBJ1-1; D unresolved. The germline V and J ends were trimmed by 3 bases and 1 base, with 6 bases remaining between them. The CDR3 length is 13 residues. Germline values: CDR1 SGHVS, CDR2 FNYEAQ. For the CDR3, the DNA is TGTGCCAGCAGCTTTGGCAAGAACACTGAAGCTTTCTTT. Residues: CASSFGKNTEAFF.

V and J are TRBV6-1 and TRBJ1-2; maybe TRBD1 (6 bases). The CDR3 contains 15 residues. V lost 3 bases and J 4 bases, leaving 15 bases between the germline ends. Per the germline V gene, CDR1 is MNHNS and CDR2 is SASEGT. For the CDR3, the DNA is TGTGCCAGCAGTGACGGGGGGGCAAGGGGCTATGGCTACACCTTC. Its translation is CASSDGGARGYGYTF.

The sample holds one count of this clone. The V call is TRBV5-1, the J call TRBJ2-2; 11 bases agree with TRBD2. This CDR3 has 16 residues. The germline gives CDR1 SGHRS, CDR2 YFSETQ. The V segment lost 2 bases and the J segment 7 bases; nucleotides outside the gene matches: 7. CDR3 sequence: CASSFIAGGPGGELFF. CDR3 DNA sequence: TGCGCCAGCAGCTTCATAGCGGGAGGGCCTGGCGGGGAGCTGTTTTTT.

This clone was seen more than once but under ten times. V is TRBV14 and J is TRBJ1-3; unclear D gene. Per germline, CDR1 SGHDN and CDR2 FVKESK. The CDR3 runs to 14 residues. Trimming shortened V by 1 base and J by 4 bases, and 8 bases separated the two germline ends. As DNA, the CDR3 is TGTGCCAGCAGCCAAGCCAGGTGGGGAAACACCATATATTTT. Encoded protein: CASSQARWGNTIYF.

The chain joins TRBV11-2 to TRBJ1-1, with D tentatively TRBD1 (6 bases). Between the trimmed V and J ends, which lost 4 bases and 1 base, there was a span of 13 bases. This CDR3 contains 15 residues. Germline V gene sequence: CDR1 SGHAT, CDR2 FQNNGV. The CDR3: CASSSRTARNTEAFF. CDR3 bases: TGTGCCAGCAGCTCACGGACAGCCCGGAACACTGAAGCTTTCTTT. Variable domain in full (rest from reference TRBV11-2 and TRBJ1-1): EAGVAQSPRYKIIEKRQSVAFWCNPISGHATLYWYQQILGQGPKLLIQFQNNGVVDDSQLPKDRFSAERLKGVDSTLKIQPAKLEDSAVYLCASSSRTARNTEAFFGQGTRLTVV.

The rearrangement uses TRBV19 and TRBJ2-1, with TRBD1 matching 8 bases. Per the germline V gene, CDR1 is LNHDA and CDR2 is SQIVND (reference sequence). The CDR3 loop spans 14 amino acids. V shed 10 bases and J 8 bases; nucleotides not matched to a gene: 13. As DNA, the CDR3 is TGTGCCACCCTTGGGAGGACAGGGCGGGATGAGCAGTTCTTC. Its protein is CATLGRTGRDEQFF.

The V and J genes are TRBV6-1 and TRBJ1-2; D gene unclear. Per the germline V gene, CDR1 is MNHNS and CDR2 is SASEGT. Trimming pared 0 bases from V and 7 bases from J, leaving 6 bases between. The length of the CDR3 is 12 residues. CDR3 amino acids: CASSEARSGYTF. In DNA form, the CDR3 reads TGTGCCAGCAGTGAAGCGCGGAGTGGCTACACCTTC.

This clone showed up just a few times. The gene calls are TRBV16 and TRBJ1-5; 7 nucleotides line up with TRBD1. Germline V gene sequence: CDR1 KGHSY, CDR2 FQNENV. V was clipped by 6 bases and J by 5 bases; unmatched bases: 7. This CDR3 is 14 amino acids long. CDR3 in DNA: TGTGCCAGCAGTCCCTGGACAGGAGATCAGCCCCAGCATTTT. This encodes CASSPWTGDQPQHF.

CDR3 DNA sequence: TGTGCCAGCAGCTTAGGGGGACTAGCGGGAGGAGAGACCCAGTACTTC. It is translated as CASSLGGLAGGETQYF. This chain uses TRBV7-8 with TRBJ2-5; 15 positions agree with TRBD2. V shed 1 base, J shed 4 bases, and the junction held 1 base outside the gene matches. This CDR3 contains 16 residues. Germline CDR1 and CDR2: SGHVS and FQNEAQ. Supplemented by reference TRBV7-8 and TRBJ2-5, the full variable domain reads GAGVSQSPRYKVAKRGQDVALRCDPISGHVSLFWYQQALGQGPEFLTYFQNEAQLDKSGLPSDRFFAERPEGSVSTLKIQRTQQEDSAVYLCASSLGGLAGGETQYFGPGTRLLVL.

V and J are TRBV6-4 and TRBJ1-5; the match to TRBD1 covers 9 bases. CDR3 length: 18 amino acids. With V trimmed by 5 bases and J by 0 bases, 11 bases remained unmatched. The germline gives CDR1 MRHNA, CDR2 SNTAGT. The CDR3 DNA sequence: TGTGCCAGCAGTCCCCTGGGGACAGGGAGGTTTAGCAATCAGCCCCAGCATTTT. This translates into CASSPLGTGRFSNQPQHF.

The sample holds one count of this clone. The chain has TRBV20-1 and TRBJ2-1; possible D gene TRBD2, 5 bases. Looked up from germline, CDR1 is DFQATT and CDR2 is SNEGSKA (reference sequence). V was cut by 5 bases and J by 8 bases, with 10 bases left in between. This CDR3 has 11 residues. The CDR3 loop reads CSASHGDEQFF. In DNA, the CDR3 is TGCAGTGCTTCCCACGGGGATGAGCAGTTCTTC.

The CDR3 region is CASSPPLRYPYEQFF. CDR3 in DNA: TGCGCCAGCAGCCCCCCCCTCAGGTATCCTTATGAGCAGTTCTTC. The chain joins TRBV4-1 to TRBJ2-1; no reliable D call. Germline V gives CDR1 MGHRA, CDR2 YSYEKL. The length of the CDR3 is 15 residues. V was clipped by 4 bases and J by 8 bases, with 18 bases between them.

V gene TRBV2 combines with J gene TRBJ1-3; perhaps TRBD1 as D (5 bases). Between the trimmed V and J ends, which lost 5 bases and 0 bases, there was a span of 14 bases. Germline-derived CDR1 and CDR2 are SNHLY and FYNNEI. The CDR3 consists of 16 residues. CDR3 in amino acids: CASSRLLRDSGNTIYF. The CDR3 DNA reads as TGTGCCAGCAGTCGGCTCCTCAGGGACTCTGGAAACACCATATATTTT.